The 32 T cell receptor beta chains below were found in one sample sequenced in a study of tumor-infiltrating lymphocytes in primary liver carcinoma. TCR beta cDNA came from approximately 490 ng total RNA, primed with a constant-region primer. Three nested multiplex PCR rounds of slightly modified ARM-PCR generated TCR beta libraries. Use of TRBV1-TRBV30 forward primers with a C-beta reverse primer characterized the first two PCR rounds, which lasted about 10 cycles each. TCRdb used MiXCR to reprocess the multiplex PCR reads, holding one entry per CDR3 protein. This table has about 200,000 distinct CDR3 sequences, 65% appearing once. Unsorted whole blood supplied the blood RNA, and germline DNA was isolated too. The sample consisted of peripheral blood. The receptor set was obtained from a woman in her fifties or sixties with primary liver carcinoma and hepatitis B virus infection.

V is TRBV11-1 and J is TRBJ2-1; 8 bases line up with TRBD2. The germline V gene has CDR1 SGHAT and CDR2 FQDESV (reference sequence). V was pared by 1 base and J by 9 bases, with 14 bases of the junction left unmatched. The CDR3 loop spans 17 amino acids. The CDR3 here is CASSLVSGTGGRSEQFF. The CDR3 nucleotides read TGTGCCAGCAGCTTAGTGTCCGGGACTGGCGGGAGGTCTGAGCAGTTCTTC. Drawing the rest from reference TRBV11-1 and TRBJ2-1, the complete variable domain is EAEVAQSPRYKITEKSQAVAFWCDPISGHATLYWYRQILGQGPELLVQFQDESVVDDSQLPKDRFSAERLKGVDSTLKIQPAELGDSAMYLCASSLVSGTGGRSEQFFGPGTRLTVL.

The table lists this clonotype with a few counts. This chain uses TRBV12-3 or TRBV12-4 with TRBJ2-3; perhaps TRBD1 as D (5 bases). With 1 base removed from V and 2 bases from J, the gap between germline ends came to 10 bases. CDR3 length: 15 amino acids. CDR3 sequence (DNA): TGTGCCAGCAGTTTAGGCGACAGCATCACAGATACGCAGTATTTT. Protein: CASSLGDSITDTQYF.

This clonotype has just a few counts. The chain combines TRBV28 with TRBJ2-7; TRBD2 aligns across 10 bases. Germline lookup yields CDR1 MDHEN and CDR2 SYDVKM. CDR3 length equals 13 residues. V trimming: 5 bases; J trimming: 3 bases; junction bases outside the gene matches: 1. The CDR3 DNA is TGTGCCAGCAGTCGGACTAGCGGCTACGAGCAGTACTTC. This codes for CASSRTSGYEQYF.

This clonotype showed up just a few times. The chain uses TRBV12-3 or TRBV12-4 and TRBJ2-5, with D possibly matching TRBD1 (5 bases). The ends were cut back, 3 bases at V and 5 bases at J, with 10 bases in the middle. This CDR3 has 13 residues. CDR3 region: CASSLVKGETQYF. The CDR3 DNA reads as TGTGCCAGCAGTTTGGTGAAGGGGGAGACCCAGTACTTC.

With regard to this clonotype: A read error may produce the germline difference seen at one junction end. DNA of the CDR3: TGTGCCAGCACCGCGACAGGCAATCAGCCTCAGCATTTT. Encoded protein: CASTATGNQPQHF. This chain links TRBV11-2 with TRBJ1-5, with D perhaps matching TRBD1 (6 bases). Per the germline V gene, CDR1 is SGHAT and CDR2 is FQNNGV. The CDR3 totals 13 residues.

Remarks on this clonotype: It may be a read error: a sequence one base away is much more abundant. This chain connects TRBV12-3 or TRBV12-4 to TRBJ2-1, with TRBD2 identical over 7 bases. Trimming cost V 6 bases and J 3 bases; bases outside gene matches: 8. The CDR3 is made up of 15 amino acids. The CDR3 coding sequence is TGTGCCAGCAGGACACTAGCGAGCTTCTACAATGAGCAGTTCTTC. Translating it yields CASRTLASFYNEQFF.

Regarding this clonotype: An end of the junction does not agree with germline; a read error may underlie this. The chain joins TRBV11-2 to TRBJ2-7; 7 nucleotides align to TRBD2. CDR1 and CDR2 (germline): SGHAT, FQNNGV. The CDR3 is 16 amino acids. The chain's CDR3 is CDSSLWEGLSSYEQYF. As DNA, the CDR3 is TGTGACAGCAGCTTGTGGGAGGGTCTGAGCTCCTACGAGCAGTACTTC.

Comment on this clonotype: It may be a read error: a sequence one base away is much more abundant. The chain links TRBV4-2 to TRBJ2-5; 10 nucleotides match TRBD2. The CDR3 is 17 amino acids. Germline V gene sequence: CDR1 LGHNA, CDR2 YNFKEQ. The CDR3 DNA reads as TGTGCCAGCGGCCAAGCGGTCAGAGCGGGAGGGCAAGAGACCCAGTACTTC. This gives the protein CASGQAVRAGGQETQYF.

As to this clonotype: At one boundary the junction diverges from the germline segment, which might be a read error. V gene TRBV5-6 combines with J gene TRBJ2-1, with TRBD2 matching over 16 bases. Germline CDR1 SGHDT, CDR2 YYEEEE. The CDR3 has 18 residues. CDR3 coding DNA: TGTGCCAGCAGCTCGGGACTAGCGGGAGGGAACTCCTACAATGAACAGTTCTTC. Translation: CASSSGLAGGNSYNEQFF. Full variable domain (missing parts from reference TRBV5-6 and TRBJ2-1): DAGVTQSPTHLIKTRGQQVTLRCSPKSGHDTVSWYQQALGQGPQFIFQYYEEEERQRGNFPDRFSGHQFPNYSSELNVNALLLGDSALYLCASSSGLAGGNSYNEQFFGPGTRLTVL.

This clonotype was detected many times. This chain joins TRBV4-1 and TRBJ1-4; TRBD1 matches 9 bases. The CDR3 covers 16 residues. V lost 1 base and J lost 7; bases outside the gene matches: 7. CDR1 and CDR2 from the germline V gene are MGHRA and YSYEKL. For the CDR3, the DNA is TGCGCCAGCAGCCAAGTTCCGGGACAGGGAAGTGAAAAACTGTTTTTT. This sequence encodes CASSQVPGQGSEKLFF.

With respect to this clonotype: An end of the junction differs from the germline gene, which may be a read error. This rearrangement joins TRBV11-2 to TRBJ2-5; D unresolved. The CDR3 extends over 15 amino acids. Germline V gene sequence: CDR1 SGHAT, CDR2 FQNNGV. CDR3: CASGLSPDMMETQYF. The CDR3 bases are TGTGCCAGCGGCTTATCCCCCGACATGATGGAGACCCAGTACTTC.

Notes on this clonotype: A much more abundant neighbour one base away suggests this may be a read error. In DNA, the CDR3 is TGCAGCGTTGAGGGCAGGGGTTATGGGTCCGGGGAGCTGTTTTTT. As protein: CSVEGRGYGSGELFF. The genes are TRBV29-1 and TRBJ2-2; TRBD1 is a possible D gene (6 bases). Germline-derived CDR1 and CDR2 are SQVTM and ANQGSEA. Trimming took 3 bases from V and 6 from J, leaving 17 bases between them. The CDR3 extends over 15 amino acids.

On this clonotype: A much larger clone lies a single base off, so this may be a read error. This chain joins TRBV10-3 and TRBJ2-3, with 12 bases identical to TRBD2. Germline assignment: CDR1 ENHRY and CDR2 SYGVKD. This CDR3 is built from 14 residues. This chain's CDR3 is CTISPGLAGDTQYF. Written as DNA, the CDR3 is TGTACCATCAGCCCGGGACTAGCGGGAGATACGCAGTATTTT.

The V gene is TRBV28, the J gene TRBJ2-2; D not certain. This CDR3 contains 13 residues. Germline loops: CDR1 MDHEN, CDR2 SYDVKM. Trimming left V 6 bases short and J 4 bases short, with 9 bases between. The CDR3 DNA reads TGTGCCAGCAGGAAACTCGTCACCGGGGAGCTGTTTTTT. It encodes CASRKLVTGELFF.

On this clonotype itself: The junction differs from germline at one of its ends, possibly a read error. The CDR3 here is CATSYTWTTETQYF. The CDR3 DNA sequence: TGTGCCACCAGCTACACCTGGACTACTGAGACCCAGTACTTC. The gene calls are TRBV11-2 and TRBJ2-5, with D perhaps TRBD2 (6 bases). The V gene's germline CDR1 is SGHAT and CDR2 FQNNGV. The CDR3 is 14 amino acids.

Concerning this clonotype: This may be a read error, as it is one base from a much larger clone. This chain links TRBV6-6 with TRBJ2-6; 10 nucleotides agree with TRBD1. The CDR3 has 17 amino acids. The germline CDR1 and CDR2 sequences are MNHNY and SVGAGI (reference sequence). This CDR3 reads CTSSPDRGRTGANVLTF. The CDR3 region has the DNA TGTACCAGCAGCCCCGACAGGGGGCGTACTGGGGCCAACGTCCTGACTTTC.

This clonotype was counted once. The chain links TRBV20-1 to TRBJ2-7, with D perhaps matching TRBD2 (7 bases). Trimming took 1 base from V and 6 from J, leaving 28 bases between them. Germline V gives CDR1 DFQATT, CDR2 SNEGSKA (reference sequence). The CDR3 runs 18 residues. CDR3 in DNA: TGCAGTGCTAGAGCGGGGGGCCGAAGGGACTACCGGGCTCCCGAGCAGTACTTC. Residues: CSARAGGRRDYRAPEQYF.

A remark on this clonotype: A read error may explain this, as a much larger clone is one base away. This chain links TRBV6-1 with TRBJ2-7; D not certain. The V gene's germline CDR1 is MNHNS and CDR2 SASEGT. The length of the CDR3 is 14 residues. CDR3 residues: CDAKQNPQNYEQYF. As DNA, the CDR3 is TGTGACGCGAAACAGAATCCCCAAAATTACGAGCAGTACTTC.

The rearrangement joins TRBV28 to TRBJ2-1; 11 bases are a match to TRBD2. The CDR3 sequence is 16 residues long. Germline CDR1 reads MDHEN; CDR2 reads SYDVKM. J gave up 7 bases and V 7 bases, and 12 bases lay outside the gene matches. CDR3 in amino acids: CASTVTSGRSPNEQFF. The CDR3, as DNA: TGTGCCAGCACCGTCACTAGCGGGAGATCTCCAAATGAGCAGTTCTTC.

About this clonotype: It is likely a read error, because the conserved phenylalanine at the end of the CDR3 is missing. V is TRBV11-3 and J is TRBJ2-6; D perhaps matches TRBD2 (5 bases). The V end was cut by 2 bases, the J end by 8 bases, with 7 bases between. Germline loops: CDR1 SGHNT, CDR2 YENEEA. The length of the CDR3 is 13 residues. This CDR3 is CASSLSGTNVLTC. In nucleotides, the CDR3 is TGTGCCAGCAGCTTATCCGGGACCAACGTCCTGACTTGC.

To note about this clonotype: Since a much larger clone is just one base distant, this may be a read error. V usage is TRBV6-1 and J usage is TRBJ1-1; D ambiguous. CDR1 is MNHNS and CDR2 is SASEGT in the germline V gene. The CDR3 contains 12 residues. The chain's CDR3 is CANSELSTEAFF. As DNA, the CDR3 is TGTGCCAACAGTGAACTGAGCACTGAAGCTTTCTTT.

This clonotype was counted ten times or more. The chain uses TRBV28 and TRBJ1-6, with D perhaps matching TRBD1 (6 bases). V was trimmed by 3 bases and J by 5 bases, leaving 8 bases between them. The CDR3 consists of 14 residues. Germline V gene data show CDR1 as MDHEN and CDR2 as SYDVKM. Here the CDR3 reads CASSLYRDNSPLHF. The CDR3 region has the DNA TGTGCCAGCAGTTTGTACAGGGATAATTCACCCCTCCACTTT.

This clonotype came up many times. The CDR3 DNA is TGTGCCAGCAGCTTGGGAAACCTAGCCAAAAACATTCAGTACTTC. As protein: CASSLGNLAKNIQYF. The chain is built from TRBV5-6 and TRBJ2-4; D is uncertain. Per germline, CDR1 SGHDT and CDR2 YYEEEE. Trimming shortened V by 0 bases and J by 0 bases, and 7 bases separated the two germline ends. The CDR3 length is 15 residues.

The chain is built from TRBV5-1 and TRBJ2-2; D perhaps matches TRBD1 (5 bases). The CDR3 totals 16 residues. With 4 bases removed from V and 0 bases from J, the gap between germline ends came to 13 bases. CDR1 SGHRS and CDR2 YFSETQ come from the germline V gene. The CDR3 region has the DNA TGCGCCAGCAGCCCACAGGTTTTCGCGAACACCGGGGAGCTGTTTTTT. This encodes CASSPQVFANTGELFF.

As for this clonotype: The junction shows a germline mismatch at one end, possibly a read error. The chain couples TRBV11-2 to TRBJ2-7; D gene ambiguous. Per the germline V gene, CDR1 is SGHAT and CDR2 is FQNNGV. CDR3 size: 16 residues. The CDR3 loop is CTSSPYVRPSSYEQYF. Written as DNA, the CDR3 is TGTACCAGCAGCCCCTATGTACGCCCCAGCTCCTATGAGCAGTACTTC.

In its sample, this clonotype was seen many times. A read error is possible here, since a much larger clone lies one base away. CDR3 sequence: CASSRWGTGGSGAFF. CDR3 nucleotides: TGTGCCAGCAGCCGGTGGGGGACAGGGGGGTCTGGAGCTTTCTTT. J is TRBJ1-1 and V is TRBV11-2, with 11 bases aligning to TRBD1. This CDR3 contains 15 residues. The V and J ends lost 5 bases and 10 bases, in that order; junction bases with no gene match: 12. CDR1 is SGHAT and CDR2 is FQNNGV in the germline V gene.

Turning to this clonotype: An end of the junction does not agree with germline; a read error may underlie this. For the CDR3, the DNA is TGTGCCAGCAGTAAAGCGGGAAGGCCATACGACCAGTACTTC. The encoded protein is CASSKAGRPYDQYF. The J gene is TRBJ2-7, the V gene TRBV6-5; 7 bases are a match to TRBD2. This CDR3 is built from 14 residues. Germline CDR1 reads MNHEY; CDR2 reads SVGAGI.

The table lists this clonotype with many counts. CDR3 loop: CASSDTGHEEKLFF. The CDR3 DNA follows: TGTGCCAGCAGCGATACGGGACATGAAGAAAAACTGTTTTTT. V and J are TRBV11-2 and TRBJ1-4, with D possibly TRBD1 on 6 matching bases. Trimming shortened V by 5 bases and J by 8 bases, and 15 bases separated the two germline ends. The CDR3 covers 14 residues. CDR1 SGHAT and CDR2 FQNNGV come from the germline V gene.

About this clonotype itself: One end of the junction is discordant with germline, which a read error may explain. The chain carries TRBV28 and TRBJ1-2; the D gene is possibly TRBD1 (5 bases). Germline loops: CDR1 MDHEN, CDR2 SYDVKM. This CDR3 has 15 amino acids. CDR3 protein: CTSSTGALFNYGYTF. The CDR3 region has the DNA TGTACCAGCAGTACAGGAGCGCTCTTTAACTACGGCTACACCTTC.

For this clonotype: A much larger clone differs from this one at a single base, so this may be a read error. As the CDR3 is not closed by the conserved phenylalanine or tryptophan, this likely results from a read error. The V and J genes are TRBV4-1 and TRBJ1-5; D is unresolved. The CDR3 is 14 amino acids. V lost 2 bases, J lost 2 bases, and 7 bases lay in between. In germline, CDR1 is MGHRA, CDR2 YSYEKL. This chain's CDR3 is CASSQLPGNQPQHY. In DNA form, the CDR3 reads TGCGCCAGCAGCCAACTCCCGGGCAATCAGCCCCAGCATTAT.

With regard to this clonotype: The germline gene is not matched at one end of the junction; a read error may be the cause. J is TRBJ2-1 and V is TRBV6-5, with TRBD1 matching 9 bases. The germline CDR1 and CDR2 sequences are MNHEY and SVGAGI. This CDR3 is 17 amino acids long. The chain's CDR3 is CVSSTYRGQVGYNVQFF. DNA of the CDR3: TGTGTCAGCAGTACTTACAGGGGGCAGGTGGGGTACAATGTGCAGTTCTTC.

The chain uses TRBV5-1 and TRBJ2-1; D not resolved. Trimming left V 4 bases short and J 8 bases short, with 13 bases between. CDR3 length: 13 residues. CDR1 is SGHRS, CDR2 YFSETQ, per germline. The CDR3 is CASSPLGRDEQFF. In DNA, the CDR3 is TGCGCCAGCAGCCCATTAGGGCGCGATGAGCAGTTCTTC.